This T cell receptor beta chain derives from a study of early T cells in non-severe SARS-CoV-2 infection. The table lists this clonotype with a few counts. CDR1 and CDR2 (germline): SQVTM, ANQGSEA. The CDR3 sequence is 10 residues long. Trimming took 6 bases from V and 6 from J, leaving 6 bases between them. TCRdb fed the 5' RACE reads into MiXCR, producing one record per CDR3 protein. The top ten hold approximately 6.4% of the sample, which has 100,000 or so distinct CDR3 sequences, approximately 14% seen once. The rearrangement joins TRBV29-1 to TRBJ2-1; D gene ambiguous. This receptor was obtained from an adult who was a healthcare worker with PCR-confirmed SARS-CoV-2 infection or an uninfected control (not recorded which). The sequenced material came from whole blood. CDR3 protein: CSVPGNEQFF. The CDR3 coding sequence is TGCAGCGTGCCGGGCAATGAGCAGTTCTTC.